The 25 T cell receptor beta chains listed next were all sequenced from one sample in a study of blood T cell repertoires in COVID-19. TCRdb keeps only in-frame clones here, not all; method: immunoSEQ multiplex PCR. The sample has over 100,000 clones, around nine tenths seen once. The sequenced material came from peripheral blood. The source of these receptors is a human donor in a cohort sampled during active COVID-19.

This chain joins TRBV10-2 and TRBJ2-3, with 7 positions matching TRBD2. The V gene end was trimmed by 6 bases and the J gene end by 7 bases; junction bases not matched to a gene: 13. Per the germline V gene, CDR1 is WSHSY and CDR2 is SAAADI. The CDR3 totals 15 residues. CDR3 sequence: CASSPGLVGSYTQYF. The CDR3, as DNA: TGCGCCAGCAGCCCAGGACTAGTCGGGAGCTATACGCAGTATTTT.

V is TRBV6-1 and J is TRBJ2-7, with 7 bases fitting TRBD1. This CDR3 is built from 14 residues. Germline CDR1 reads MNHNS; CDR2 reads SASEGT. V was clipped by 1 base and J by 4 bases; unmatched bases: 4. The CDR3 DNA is TGTGCCAGCAGTGAAGATGGCAGGGGGTACGAGCAGTACTTC. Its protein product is CASSEDGRGYEQYF.

The DNA for the CDR3 is TGTGCCAGCAGCTTATCCGGACAGGGTTACGAGCAGTACTTC. As protein: CASSLSGQGYEQYF. This chain links TRBV7-2 with TRBJ2-7; 8 nucleotides line up with TRBD1. The CDR3 is 14 amino acids. The V and J ends lost 2 bases and 4 bases, in that order; junction bases with no gene match: 4. CDR1 is SGHTA and CDR2 is FQGNSA in the germline V gene.

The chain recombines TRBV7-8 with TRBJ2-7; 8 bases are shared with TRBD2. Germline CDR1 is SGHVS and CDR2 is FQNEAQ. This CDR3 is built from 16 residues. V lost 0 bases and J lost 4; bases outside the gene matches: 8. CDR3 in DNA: TGTGCCAGCAGCTTAGCTTGGCTAGCGGGCCGGTACGAGCAGTACTTC. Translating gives CASSLAWLAGRYEQYF.

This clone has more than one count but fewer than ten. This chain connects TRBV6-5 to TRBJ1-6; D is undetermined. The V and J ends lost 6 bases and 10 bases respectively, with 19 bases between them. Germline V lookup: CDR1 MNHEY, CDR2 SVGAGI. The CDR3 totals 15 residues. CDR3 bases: TGTGCCAGCAGCCCCTCGGGATCTCTCGGCTCACCCCTCCACTTT. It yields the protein CASSPSGSLGSPLHF.

The CDR3 coding sequence is TGTGCCAGCAGCGTAGGGGCAGGTAGACAAGAGACCCAGTACTTC. Protein: CASSVGAGRQETQYF. V gene TRBV9 combines with J gene TRBJ2-5; D ambiguous. CDR3 length equals 15 residues. V was pared by 0 bases and J by 2 bases, with 11 bases between. Germline values: CDR1 SGDLS, CDR2 YYNGEE.

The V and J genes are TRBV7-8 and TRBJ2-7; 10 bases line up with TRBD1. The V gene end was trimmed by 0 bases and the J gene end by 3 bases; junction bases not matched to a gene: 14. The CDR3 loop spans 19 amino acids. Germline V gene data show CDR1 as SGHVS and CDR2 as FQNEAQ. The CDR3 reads CASSLARAPYRDRGYEQYF. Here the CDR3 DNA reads TGTGCCAGCAGCTTAGCTAGGGCGCCCTACCGGGACAGGGGCTACGAGCAGTACTTC.

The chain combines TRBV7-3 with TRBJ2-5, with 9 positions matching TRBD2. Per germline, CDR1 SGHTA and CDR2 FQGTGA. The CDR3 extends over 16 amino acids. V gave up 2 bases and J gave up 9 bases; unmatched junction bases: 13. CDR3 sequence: CASSLDHASGILAQYF. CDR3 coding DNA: TGTGCCAGCAGCTTAGATCATGCTAGCGGGATTCTGGCCCAGTACTTC. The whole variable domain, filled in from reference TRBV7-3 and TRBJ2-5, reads GAGVSQTPSNKVTEKGKYVELRCDPISGHTALYWYRQSLGQGPEFLIYFQGTGAADDSGLPNDRFFAVRPEGSVSTLKIQRTERGDSAVYLCASSLDHASGILAQYFGPGTRLLVL.

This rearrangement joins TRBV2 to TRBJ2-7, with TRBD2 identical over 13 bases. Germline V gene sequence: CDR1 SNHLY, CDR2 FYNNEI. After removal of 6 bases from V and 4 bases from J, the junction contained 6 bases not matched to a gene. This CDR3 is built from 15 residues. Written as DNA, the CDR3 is TGTGCCAGCAGAGTGGGACTAGCGGGACGGTACGAGCAGTACTTC. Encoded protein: CASRVGLAGRYEQYF.

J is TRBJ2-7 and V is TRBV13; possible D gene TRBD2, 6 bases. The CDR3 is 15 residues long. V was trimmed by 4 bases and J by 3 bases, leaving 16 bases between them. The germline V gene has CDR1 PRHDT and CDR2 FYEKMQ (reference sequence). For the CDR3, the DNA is TGTGCCAGCAGCTCAAACGAGGGGACTTACTACGAGCAGTACTTC. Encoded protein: CASSSNEGTYYEQYF.

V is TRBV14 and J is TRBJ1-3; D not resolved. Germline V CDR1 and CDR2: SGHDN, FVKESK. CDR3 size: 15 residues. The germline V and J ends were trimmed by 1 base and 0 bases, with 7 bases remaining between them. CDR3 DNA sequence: TGTGCCAGCAGCCAAGTGGCAGGCTCTGGAAACACCATATATTTT. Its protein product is CASSQVAGSGNTIYF.

In DNA, the CDR3 is TGTGCCAGCACCACCCGTTCGGGACATTTATCCTACGAGCAGTACTTC. This codes for CASTTRSGHLSYEQYF. The chain combines TRBV5-4 with TRBJ2-7, with a weak D call TRBD1 (6 bases). The CDR3 length is 16 residues. Trimming took off 6 bases at V and 1 base at J, with 20 bases between the two ends. Germline assignment: CDR1 SGHNT and CDR2 YYREEE (reference sequence).

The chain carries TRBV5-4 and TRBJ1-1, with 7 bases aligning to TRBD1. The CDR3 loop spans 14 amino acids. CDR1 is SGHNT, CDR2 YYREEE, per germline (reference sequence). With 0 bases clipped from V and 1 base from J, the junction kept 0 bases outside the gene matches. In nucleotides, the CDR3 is TGTGCCAGCAGCTTGGGGACAGGGAACACTGAAGCTTTCTTT. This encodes CASSLGTGNTEAFF.

DNA for the CDR3: TGTGCCAGCAGTTACCAGACTCTTAAGGCGAGAAACACTGAAGCTTTCTTT. Its translation is CASSYQTLKARNTEAFF. The rearrangement links TRBV6-2 or TRBV6-3 to TRBJ1-1; no clear D. The CDR3 length is 17 residues. Looked up from germline, CDR1 is MNHEY and CDR2 is SVGEGT. Trimming removed 2 bases from V and 2 bases from J, with 18 bases in between.

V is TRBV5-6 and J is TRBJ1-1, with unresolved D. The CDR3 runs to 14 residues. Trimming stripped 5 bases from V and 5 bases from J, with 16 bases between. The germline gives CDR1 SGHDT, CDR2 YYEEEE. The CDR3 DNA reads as TGTGCCAGCAGGCGCATGGGGTCGGGGACTGAAGCTTTCTTT. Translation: CASRRMGSGTEAFF.

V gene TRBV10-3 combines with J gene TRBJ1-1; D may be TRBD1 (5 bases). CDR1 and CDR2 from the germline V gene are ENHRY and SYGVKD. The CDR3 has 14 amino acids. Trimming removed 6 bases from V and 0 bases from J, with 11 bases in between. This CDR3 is CAISDSTVNTEAFF. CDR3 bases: TGTGCCATCAGCGATTCGACAGTGAACACTGAAGCTTTCTTT.

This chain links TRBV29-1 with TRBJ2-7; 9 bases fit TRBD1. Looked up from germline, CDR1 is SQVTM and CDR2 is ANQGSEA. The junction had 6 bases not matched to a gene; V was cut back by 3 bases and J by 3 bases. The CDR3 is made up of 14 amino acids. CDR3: CSVDPTGGDYEQYF. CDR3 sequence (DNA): TGCAGCGTTGACCCGACAGGGGGGGACTACGAGCAGTACTTC.

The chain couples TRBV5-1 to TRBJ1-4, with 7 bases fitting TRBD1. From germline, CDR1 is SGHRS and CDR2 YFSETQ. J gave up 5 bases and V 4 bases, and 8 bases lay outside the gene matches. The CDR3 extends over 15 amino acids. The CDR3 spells CASSHTGEENEKLFF. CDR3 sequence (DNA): TGCGCCAGCAGCCACACAGGGGAGGAAAATGAAAAACTGTTTTTT. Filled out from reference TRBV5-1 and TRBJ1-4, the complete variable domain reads KAGVTQTPRYLIKTRGQQVTLSCSPISGHRSVSWYQQTPGQGLQFLFEYFSETQRNKGNFPGRFSGRQFSNSRSEMNVSTLELGDSALYLCASSHTGEENEKLFFGSGTQLSVL.

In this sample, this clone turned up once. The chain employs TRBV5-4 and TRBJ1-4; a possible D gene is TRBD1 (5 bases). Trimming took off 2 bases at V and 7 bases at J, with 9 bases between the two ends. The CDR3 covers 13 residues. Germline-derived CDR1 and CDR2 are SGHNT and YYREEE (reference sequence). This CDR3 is CASSLRGTEKLFF. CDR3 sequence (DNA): TGTGCCAGCAGCTTACGGGGGACTGAAAAACTGTTTTTT.

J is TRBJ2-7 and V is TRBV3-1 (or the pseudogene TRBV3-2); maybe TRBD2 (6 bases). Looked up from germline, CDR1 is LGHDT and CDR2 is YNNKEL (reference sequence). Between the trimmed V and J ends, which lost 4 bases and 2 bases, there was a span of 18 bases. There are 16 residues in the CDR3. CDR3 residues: CASSPNSGDSTYEQYF. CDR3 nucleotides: TGTGCCAGCAGCCCCAATAGCGGAGATTCAACCTACGAGCAGTACTTC.

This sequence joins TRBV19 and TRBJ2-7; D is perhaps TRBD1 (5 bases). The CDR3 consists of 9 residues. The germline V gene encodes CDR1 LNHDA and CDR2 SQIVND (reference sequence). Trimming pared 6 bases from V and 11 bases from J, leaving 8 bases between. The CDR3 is CASRQTEYF. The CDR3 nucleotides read TGTGCCAGTAGGCAGACAGAGTACTTC.

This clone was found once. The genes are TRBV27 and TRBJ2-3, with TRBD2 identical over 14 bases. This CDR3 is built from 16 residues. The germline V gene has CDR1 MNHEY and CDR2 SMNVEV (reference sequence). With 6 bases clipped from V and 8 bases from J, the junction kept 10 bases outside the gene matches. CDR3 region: CASRRGTSGSPSTQYF. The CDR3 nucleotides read TGTGCCAGCAGGCGGGGGACTAGCGGGAGTCCTAGTACGCAGTATTTT.

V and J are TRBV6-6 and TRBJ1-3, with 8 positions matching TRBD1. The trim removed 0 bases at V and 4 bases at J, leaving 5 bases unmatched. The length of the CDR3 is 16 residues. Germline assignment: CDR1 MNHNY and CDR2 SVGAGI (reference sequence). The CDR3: CASSYSGRGLGNTIYF. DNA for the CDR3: TGTGCCAGCAGTTACTCGGGCAGGGGGCTCGGAAACACCATATATTTT.

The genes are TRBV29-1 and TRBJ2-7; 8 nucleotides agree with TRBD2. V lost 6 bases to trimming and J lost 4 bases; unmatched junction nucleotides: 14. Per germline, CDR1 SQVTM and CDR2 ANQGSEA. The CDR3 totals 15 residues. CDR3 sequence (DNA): TGCAGCGTCGCACGTCCGGGACTAGAAGGTTACGAGCAGTACTTC. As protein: CSVARPGLEGYEQYF.

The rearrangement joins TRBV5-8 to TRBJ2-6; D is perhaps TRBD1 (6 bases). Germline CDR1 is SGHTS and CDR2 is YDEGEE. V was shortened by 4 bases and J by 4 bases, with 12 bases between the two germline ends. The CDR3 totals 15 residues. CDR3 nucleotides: TGTGCCAGCAGCCCACGGACAGCCGGGGCCAACGTCCTGACTTTC. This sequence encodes CASSPRTAGANVLTF.